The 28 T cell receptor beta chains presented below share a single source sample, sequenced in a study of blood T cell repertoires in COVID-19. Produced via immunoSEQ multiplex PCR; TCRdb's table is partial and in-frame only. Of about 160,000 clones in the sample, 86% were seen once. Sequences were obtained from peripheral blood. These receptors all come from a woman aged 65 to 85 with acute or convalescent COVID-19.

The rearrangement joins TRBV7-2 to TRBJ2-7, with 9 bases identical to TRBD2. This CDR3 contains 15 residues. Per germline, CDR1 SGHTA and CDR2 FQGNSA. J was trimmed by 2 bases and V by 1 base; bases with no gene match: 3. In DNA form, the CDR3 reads TGTGCCAGCAGCTTAGTGACTAGCGGCACCTACGAGCAGTACTTC. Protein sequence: CASSLVTSGTYEQYF.

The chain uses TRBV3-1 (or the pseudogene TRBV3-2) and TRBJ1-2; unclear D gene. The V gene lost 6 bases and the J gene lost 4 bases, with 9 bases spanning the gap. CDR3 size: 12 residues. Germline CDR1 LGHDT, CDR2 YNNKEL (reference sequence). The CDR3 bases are TGTGCCAGCAGTTACAGCCGCTATGGCTACACCTTC. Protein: CASSYSRYGYTF.

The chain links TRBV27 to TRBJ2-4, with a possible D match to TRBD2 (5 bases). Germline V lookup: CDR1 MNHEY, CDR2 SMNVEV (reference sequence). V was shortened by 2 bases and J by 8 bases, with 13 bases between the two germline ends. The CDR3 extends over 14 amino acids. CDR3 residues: CASSLGGWDDIQYF. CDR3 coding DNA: TGTGCCAGCAGTTTAGGCGGGTGGGATGACATTCAGTACTTC.

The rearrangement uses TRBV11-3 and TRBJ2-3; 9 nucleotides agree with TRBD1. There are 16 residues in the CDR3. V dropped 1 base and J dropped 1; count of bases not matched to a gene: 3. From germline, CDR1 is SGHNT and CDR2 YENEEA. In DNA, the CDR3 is TGTGCCAGCAGCTTAGGACAGGGGGAAGGCACAGATACGCAGTATTTT. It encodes CASSLGQGEGTDTQYF.

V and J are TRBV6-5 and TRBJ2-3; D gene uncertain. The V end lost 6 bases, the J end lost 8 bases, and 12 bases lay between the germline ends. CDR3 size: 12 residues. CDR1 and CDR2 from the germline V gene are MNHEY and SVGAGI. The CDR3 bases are TGTGCCAGCAGCCACGACCCGGGTACGCAGTATTTT. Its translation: CASSHDPGTQYF.

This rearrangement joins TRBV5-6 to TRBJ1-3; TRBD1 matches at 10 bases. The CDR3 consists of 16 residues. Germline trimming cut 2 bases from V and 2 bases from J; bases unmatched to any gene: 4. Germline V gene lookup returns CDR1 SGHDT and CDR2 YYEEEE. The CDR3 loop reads CASSFQGTGAGNTIYF. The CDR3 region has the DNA TGTGCCAGCAGCTTCCAGGGGACAGGGGCTGGAAACACCATATATTTT.

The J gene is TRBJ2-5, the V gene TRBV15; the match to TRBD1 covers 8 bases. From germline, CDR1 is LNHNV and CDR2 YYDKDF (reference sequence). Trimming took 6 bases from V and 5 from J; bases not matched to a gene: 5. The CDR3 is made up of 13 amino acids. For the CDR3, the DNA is TGTGCCACCAGTATGGACAGGGTCGAGACCCAGTACTTC. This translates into CATSMDRVETQYF.

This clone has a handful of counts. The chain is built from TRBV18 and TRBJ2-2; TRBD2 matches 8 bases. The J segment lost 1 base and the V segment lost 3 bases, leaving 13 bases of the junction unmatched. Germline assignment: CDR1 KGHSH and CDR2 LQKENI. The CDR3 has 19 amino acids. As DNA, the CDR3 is TGTGCCAGCTCACCGATATTTGTAGTAGCGGGGATGAACACCGGGGAGCTGTTTTTT. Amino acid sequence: CASSPIFVVAGMNTGELFF.

The chain's CDR3 is CASSYRAYSYNEQFF. In DNA form, the CDR3 reads TGTGCCAGCAGTTACAGAGCTTACTCCTACAATGAGCAGTTCTTC. The V and J genes are TRBV6-7 and TRBJ2-1, with D hard to call. TRBV6-7 qualifies as an ORF whose function is uncertain. The CDR3 is 15 amino acids. V was trimmed by 2 bases and J by 0 bases, leaving 8 bases between them.

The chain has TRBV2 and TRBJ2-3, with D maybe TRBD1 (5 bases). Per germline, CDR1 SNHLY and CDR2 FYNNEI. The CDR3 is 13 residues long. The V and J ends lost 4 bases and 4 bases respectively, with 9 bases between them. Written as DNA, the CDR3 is TGTGCCAGCAGTGGGACATTGTCAGATACGCAGTATTTT. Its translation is CASSGTLSDTQYF.

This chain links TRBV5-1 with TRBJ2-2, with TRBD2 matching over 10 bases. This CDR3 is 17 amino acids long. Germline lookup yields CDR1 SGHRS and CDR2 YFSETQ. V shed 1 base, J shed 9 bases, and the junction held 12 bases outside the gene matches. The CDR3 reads CASSLSLAGEGTWELFF. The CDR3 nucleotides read TGCGCCAGCAGCTTGTCCCTAGCGGGAGAAGGAACCTGGGAGCTGTTTTTT.

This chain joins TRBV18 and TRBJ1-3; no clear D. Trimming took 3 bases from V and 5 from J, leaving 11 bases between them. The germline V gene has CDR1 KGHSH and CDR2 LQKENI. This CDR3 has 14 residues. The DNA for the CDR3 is TGTGCCAGCTCACCGCAGAGGGTACGAAACACCATATATTTT. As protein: CASSPQRVRNTIYF.

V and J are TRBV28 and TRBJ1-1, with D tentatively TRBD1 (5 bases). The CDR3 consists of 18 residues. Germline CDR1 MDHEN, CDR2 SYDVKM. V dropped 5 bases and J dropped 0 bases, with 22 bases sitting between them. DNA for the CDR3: TGTGCCAGCAGTGCCCTCTGGGGCGGAAATACTTTGAACACTGAAGCTTTCTTT. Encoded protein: CASSALWGGNTLNTEAFF.

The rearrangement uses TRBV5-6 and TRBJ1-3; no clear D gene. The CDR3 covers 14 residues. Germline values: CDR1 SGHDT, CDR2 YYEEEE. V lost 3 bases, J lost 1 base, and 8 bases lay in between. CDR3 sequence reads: CASSSDLSGNTIYF. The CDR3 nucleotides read TGTGCCAGCAGCTCGGACTTATCTGGAAACACCATATATTTT.

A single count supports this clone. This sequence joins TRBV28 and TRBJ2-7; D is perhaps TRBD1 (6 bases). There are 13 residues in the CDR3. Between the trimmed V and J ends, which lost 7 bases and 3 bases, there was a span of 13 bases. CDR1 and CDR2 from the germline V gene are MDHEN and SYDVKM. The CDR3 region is CASTSQGSYEQYF. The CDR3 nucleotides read TGTGCCAGCACGAGCCAGGGGAGCTACGAGCAGTACTTC.

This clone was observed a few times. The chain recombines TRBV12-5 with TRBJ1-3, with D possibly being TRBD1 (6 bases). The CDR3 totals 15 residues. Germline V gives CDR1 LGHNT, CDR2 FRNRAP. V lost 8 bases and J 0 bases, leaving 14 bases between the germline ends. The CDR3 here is CASKTDSGSGNTIYF. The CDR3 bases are TGTGCTAGTAAAACGGACAGTGGCTCTGGAAACACCATATATTTT.

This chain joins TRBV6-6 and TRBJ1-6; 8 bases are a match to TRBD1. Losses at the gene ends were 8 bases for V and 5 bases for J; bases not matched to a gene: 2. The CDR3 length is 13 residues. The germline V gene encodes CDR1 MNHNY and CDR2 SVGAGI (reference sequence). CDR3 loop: CASSGGDNSPLHF. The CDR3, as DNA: TGTGCCAGCTCAGGGGGCGATAATTCACCCCTCCACTTT.

The CDR3 loop reads CASSLGQGAWQPQHF. In DNA form, the CDR3 reads TGTGCCAGCAGCTTGGGCCAGGGGGCCTGGCAGCCCCAGCATTTT. The rearrangement links TRBV5-8 to TRBJ1-5; 8 bases line up with TRBD1. CDR1 is SGHTS, CDR2 YDEGEE, per germline. V lost 0 bases to trimming and J lost 7 bases; unmatched junction nucleotides: 6. CDR3 length equals 15 residues.

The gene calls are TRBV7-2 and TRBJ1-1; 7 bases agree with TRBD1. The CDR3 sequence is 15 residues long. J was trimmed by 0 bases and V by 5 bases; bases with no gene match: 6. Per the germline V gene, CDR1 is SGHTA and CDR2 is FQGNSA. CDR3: CASSAEQGMNTEAFF. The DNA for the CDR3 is TGTGCCAGCAGCGCAGAACAGGGGATGAACACTGAAGCTTTCTTT.

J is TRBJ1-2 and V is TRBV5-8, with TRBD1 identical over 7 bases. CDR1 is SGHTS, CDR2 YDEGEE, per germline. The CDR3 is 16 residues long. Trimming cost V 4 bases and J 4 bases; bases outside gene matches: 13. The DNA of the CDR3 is TGTGCCAGCAGCACCCCAAGCGGGGGGACAGTCTATGGCTACACCTTC. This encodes CASSTPSGGTVYGYTF.

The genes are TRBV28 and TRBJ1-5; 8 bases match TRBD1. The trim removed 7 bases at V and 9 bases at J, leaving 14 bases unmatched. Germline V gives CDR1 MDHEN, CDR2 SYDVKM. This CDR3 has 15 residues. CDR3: CASTERDRPLRPQHF. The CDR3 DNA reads TGTGCCAGCACCGAGAGGGACAGGCCCTTACGGCCCCAGCATTTT. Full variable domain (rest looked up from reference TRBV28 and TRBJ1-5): DVKVTQSSRYLVKRTGEKVFLECVQDMDHENMFWYRQDPGLGLRLIYFSYDVKMKEKGDIPEGYSVSREKKERFSLILESASTNQTSMYLCASTERDRPLRPQHFGDGTRLSIL.

The CDR3 loop is CAVAGINQPQHF. CDR3 DNA: TGTGCCGTGGCAGGGATCAATCAGCCCCAGCATTTT. The chain carries TRBV6-6 and TRBJ1-5; D perhaps matches TRBD1 (5 bases). This CDR3 has 12 amino acids. The V end was cut by 11 bases, the J end by 3 bases, with 11 bases between. The germline V gene encodes CDR1 MNHNY and CDR2 SVGAGI (reference sequence).

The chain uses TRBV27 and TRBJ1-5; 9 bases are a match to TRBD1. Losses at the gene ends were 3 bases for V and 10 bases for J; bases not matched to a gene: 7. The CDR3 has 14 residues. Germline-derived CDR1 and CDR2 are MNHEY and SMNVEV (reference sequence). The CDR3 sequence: CASSFRDRDFPQHF. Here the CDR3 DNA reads TGTGCCAGCAGTTTCCGGGACAGGGATTTTCCCCAGCATTTT.

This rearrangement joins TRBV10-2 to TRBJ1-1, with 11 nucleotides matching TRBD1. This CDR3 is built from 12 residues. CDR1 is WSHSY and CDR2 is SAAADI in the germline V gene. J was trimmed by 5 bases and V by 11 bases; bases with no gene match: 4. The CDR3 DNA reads TGCGCCGCCGGACAGGGGGCTACTGAAGCTTTCTTT. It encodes CAAGQGATEAFF.

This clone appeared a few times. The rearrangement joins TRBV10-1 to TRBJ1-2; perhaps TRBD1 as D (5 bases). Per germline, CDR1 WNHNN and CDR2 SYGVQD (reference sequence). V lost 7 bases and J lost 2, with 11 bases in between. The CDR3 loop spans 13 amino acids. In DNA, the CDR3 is TGCGCCAGCACCCTGGGGCAGAACTATGGCTACACCTTC. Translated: CASTLGQNYGYTF.

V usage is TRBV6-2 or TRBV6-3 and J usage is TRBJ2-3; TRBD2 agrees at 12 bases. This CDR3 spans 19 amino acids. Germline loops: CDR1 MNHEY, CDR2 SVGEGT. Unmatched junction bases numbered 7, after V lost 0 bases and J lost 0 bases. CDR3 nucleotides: TGTGCCAGCAGTTACTCGAGGGCTAGCGGGGGGGCTAGCACAGATACGCAGTATTTT. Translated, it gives CASSYSRASGGASTDTQYF.

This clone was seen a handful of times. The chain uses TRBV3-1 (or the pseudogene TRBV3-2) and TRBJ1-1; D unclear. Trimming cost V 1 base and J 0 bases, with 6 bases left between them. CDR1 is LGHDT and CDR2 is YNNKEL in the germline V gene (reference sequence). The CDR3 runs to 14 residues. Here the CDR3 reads CASSQAGLNTEAFF. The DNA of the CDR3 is TGTGCCAGCAGCCAAGCAGGTCTGAACACTGAAGCTTTCTTT.

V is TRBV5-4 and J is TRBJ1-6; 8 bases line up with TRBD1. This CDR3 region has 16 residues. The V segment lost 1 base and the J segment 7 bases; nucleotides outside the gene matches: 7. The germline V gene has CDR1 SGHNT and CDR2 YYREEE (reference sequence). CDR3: CASSLFVTGENSPLHF. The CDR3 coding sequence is TGTGCCAGCAGCTTGTTTGTGACAGGGGAAAATTCACCCCTCCACTTT.